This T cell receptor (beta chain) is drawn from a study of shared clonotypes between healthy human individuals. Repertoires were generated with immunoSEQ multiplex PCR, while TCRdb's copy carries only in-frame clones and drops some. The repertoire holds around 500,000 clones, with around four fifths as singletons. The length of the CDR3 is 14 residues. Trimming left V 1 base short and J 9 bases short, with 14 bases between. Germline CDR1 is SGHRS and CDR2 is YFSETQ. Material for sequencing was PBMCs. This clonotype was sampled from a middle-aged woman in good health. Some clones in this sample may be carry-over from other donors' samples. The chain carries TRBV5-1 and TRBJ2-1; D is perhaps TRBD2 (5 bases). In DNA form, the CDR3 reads TGCGCCAGCAGCTTGCCCTGGGCAGAGGGTGAGCAGTTCTTC. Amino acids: CASSLPWAEGEQFF.